What follows are 5 T cell receptor beta chains derived from one specimen sequenced in a study of blood T cell repertoires in COVID-19. Sequenced by immunoSEQ multiplex PCR; TCRdb stores in-frame clones only, minus some. Here the sample spans about 34,000 clones, 90% being singletons. The sample comprised peripheral blood. All receptors come from a man at least 80 years old with acute or convalescent COVID-19.

This chain uses TRBV6-5 with TRBJ2-5; 8 bases map to TRBD2. Per germline, CDR1 MNHEY and CDR2 SVGAGI. The length of the CDR3 is 13 residues. Unmatched junction bases numbered 5, after V lost 6 bases and J lost 5 bases. CDR3 sequence: CASSRRGDETQYF. The CDR3 DNA is TGTGCCAGCAGCCGGCGGGGGGACGAGACCCAGTACTTC.

The chain uses TRBV3-1 (or the pseudogene TRBV3-2) and TRBJ1-1, with a weak D call TRBD1 (6 bases). Deletions cut 0 bases from V and 10 bases from J, with 12 bases between. CDR3 length: 13 residues. Germline assignment: CDR1 LGHDT and CDR2 YNNKEL (reference sequence). The DNA of the CDR3 is TGTGCCAGCAGCCAAGATAGCCAGGGGAGAGCTTTCTTT. Translated: CASSQDSQGRAFF.

This chain joins TRBV5-6 and TRBJ1-1; D ambiguous. In germline, CDR1 is SGHDT, CDR2 YYEEEE. This CDR3 has 13 amino acids. The germline V and J ends were trimmed by 4 bases and 1 base, with 8 bases remaining between them. CDR3 sequence (DNA): TGTGCCAGCAGCCTTCCAGGGAACACTGAAGCTTTCTTT. Translating gives CASSLPGNTEAFF. Looking up the rest from reference TRBV5-6 and TRBJ1-1 gives the full variable domain: DAGVTQSPTHLIKTRGQQVTLRCSPKSGHDTVSWYQQALGQGPQFIFQYYEEEERQRGNFPDRFSGHQFPNYSSELNVNALLLGDSALYLCASSLPGNTEAFFGQGTRLTVV.

V gene TRBV19 combines with J gene TRBJ1-2, with D possibly matching TRBD1 (5 bases). From germline, CDR1 is LNHDA and CDR2 SQIVND (reference sequence). V shed 4 bases and J shed 4 bases, with 25 bases lying between them. The CDR3 spans 18 residues. The CDR3 protein is CASSSGFREDTLFYGYTF. DNA for the CDR3: TGTGCCAGTAGTAGCGGGTTCAGGGAGGACACCTTATTCTATGGCTACACCTTC.

The chain employs TRBV12-3 or TRBV12-4 and TRBJ2-5; D possibly corresponds to TRBD2 (5 bases). Trimming left V 4 bases short and J 5 bases short, with 5 bases between. CDR3 length: 11 amino acids. The CDR3, as DNA: TGTGCCAGCAGTTGGAGGGAGACCCAGTACTTC. Amino acids: CASSWRETQYF.